The rows below give T cell receptor beta chains drawn from one sample of a study of T-cell reconstitution after alpha-beta-depleted transplantation in children. TCRdb reprocessed the PCR reads with MiXCR, giving one entry per CDR3 protein. Here the sample spans hundreds of thousands of distinct CDR3 sequences, over 10% being singletons. The sequences come from PBMCs, mostly from graft donor cells, collected 360 days after TCRalphabeta/CD19-depleted stem cell transplant. These receptors all stem from a male patient younger than 18 who had a stem cell transplant for acute myeloid leukemia, so the T cells may come from the graft donor. Each CDR3 is given with its conserved first and last residue. D genes are given only for firm matches. The size field is filled for only some rows; it gives once, few, many or a size class.

j_call: TRBJ1-1
d_call: .
v_call: TRBV28
clone_size: few
cdr3_nt: TGTGCCAGCAGTTCTGACATTTTACGGGGAGCTTTCTTT
cdr3_aa: CASSSDILRGAFF

j_call: TRBJ2-7
d_call: TRBD2
v_call: TRBV3-1
clone_size: few
cdr3_nt: TGTGCCAGCAGCAAAGGACTAGCGGGATCCGGGTCCTACGAGCAGTACTTC
cdr3_aa: CASSKGLAGSGSYEQYF

j_call: TRBJ2-7
d_call: TRBD2
v_call: TRBV7-2
clone_size: .
cdr3_nt: TGCGCCAGCAGCCGTGGACTAGCGGGAGTCTACGAGCAGTACTTC
cdr3_aa: CASSRGLAGVYEQYF

j_call: TRBJ2-1
d_call: TRBD2
v_call: TRBV30
clone_size: .
cdr3_nt: TGTGCCTGCAACACGAGGGCGGGAGGACCCTACAATGAGCAGTTCTTC
cdr3_aa: CACNTRAGGPYNEQFF

j_call: TRBJ2-7
d_call: .
v_call: TRBV5-5
clone_size: many
cdr3_nt: TGTGCCAGCAGCCCCCTGACAGGAACCTACGAGCAGTACTTC
cdr3_aa: CASSPLTGTYEQYF

j_call: TRBJ1-1
d_call: TRBD1
v_call: TRBV28
clone_size: .
cdr3_nt: TGTGCCAGCAGTCACTCCCGGGACAGAAGGACTGAAGCTTTCTTT
cdr3_aa: CASSHSRDRRTEAFF

j_call: TRBJ2-7
d_call: .
v_call: TRBV18
clone_size: once
cdr3_nt: TGTGCCAGCTCACCAACTAATATTGTTGTTCGCGAGCAGTACTTC
cdr3_aa: CASSPTNIVVREQYF

j_call: TRBJ2-3
d_call: .
v_call: TRBV18
clone_size: once
cdr3_nt: TGTGCCAGCTCACCACCGCGCCAGGTCCCAGATACGCAGTATTTT
cdr3_aa: CASSPPRQVPDTQYF

j_call: TRBJ2-7
d_call: TRBD2
v_call: TRBV28
clone_size: many
cdr3_nt: TGTGCCAGTCAGACTAGCGGGAGGTCCTCCTACGAGCAGTACTTC
cdr3_aa: CASQTSGRSSYEQYF

j_call: TRBJ2-7
d_call: .
v_call: TRBV20-1
clone_size: few
cdr3_nt: TGCAGTGCTACCGGGACTGCGTCTCGTTCCTACGAGCAGTACTTC
cdr3_aa: CSATGTASRSYEQYF

j_call: TRBJ2-3
d_call: .
v_call: TRBV28
clone_size: few
cdr3_nt: TGTGCCAGCAGTTTTATGGGGCTGAGGGATACGCAGTATTTT
cdr3_aa: CASSFMGLRDTQYF

j_call: TRBJ2-6
d_call: .
v_call: TRBV28
clone_size: .
cdr3_nt: TGTGCCAGCAGGCGAGAGATCGCCTCTGGGGCCAACGTCCTGACTTTC
cdr3_aa: CASRREIASGANVLTF

j_call: TRBJ2-7
d_call: .
v_call: TRBV29-1
clone_size: few
cdr3_nt: TGCAGCGTTGAAGATTCGGGCAGCTCCTACGAGCAGTACTTC
cdr3_aa: CSVEDSGSSYEQYF

j_call: TRBJ1-1
d_call: .
v_call: TRBV7-8
clone_size: many
cdr3_nt: TGTGCCAGCAGCTTAGTTAGGAGCCCTAAGAACACTGAAGCTTTCTTT
cdr3_aa: CASSLVRSPKNTEAFF

j_call: TRBJ2-7
d_call: .
v_call: TRBV12-3/TRBV12-4
clone_size: few
cdr3_nt: TGTGCCAGCAGTTGGTACGGTCCCCCCGAGCAGTACTTC
cdr3_aa: CASSWYGPPEQYF

j_call: TRBJ2-1
d_call: .
v_call: TRBV7-8
clone_size: .
cdr3_nt: TGTGCCAGCAGCATAAACGGGGGCTCCTACAATGAGCAGTTCTTC
cdr3_aa: CASSINGGSYNEQFF

j_call: TRBJ1-5
d_call: .
v_call: TRBV25-1
clone_size: few
cdr3_nt: TGTGCCAGCAGGGGAGGGGGGAATCAGCCCCAGCATTTT
cdr3_aa: CASRGGGNQPQHF

j_call: TRBJ2-3
d_call: TRBD2
v_call: TRBV24-1
clone_size: .
cdr3_nt: TGTGCCACCCGTAAGCGGGAAACAGATACGCAGTATTTT
cdr3_aa: CATRKRETDTQYF

j_call: TRBJ2-3
d_call: .
v_call: TRBV6-2/TRBV6-3
clone_size: .
cdr3_nt: TGTGCCAGCAGTACGGGACTTCCATTGGGGACAGATACGCAGTATTTT
cdr3_aa: CASSTGLPLGTDTQYF

j_call: TRBJ1-2
d_call: .
v_call: TRBV10-3
clone_size: .
cdr3_nt: TGTGCCATCAGTGAGTCGGGCGGCTACACCTTC
cdr3_aa: CAISESGGYTF

j_call: TRBJ2-5
d_call: .
v_call: TRBV6-5
clone_size: .
cdr3_nt: TGTGCCAGCAGTTACTATTGGCCGACTCAAGAGACCCAGTACTTC
cdr3_aa: CASSYYWPTQETQYF

j_call: TRBJ2-7
d_call: TRBD1
v_call: TRBV3-1
clone_size: few
cdr3_nt: TGTGCCAGCAGCCTAGGACAGGTCCCTACCTACGAGCAGTACTTC
cdr3_aa: CASSLGQVPTYEQYF

j_call: TRBJ2-1
d_call: TRBD2
v_call: TRBV29-1
clone_size: .
cdr3_nt: TGCAGCGTTCTGTCTAGCGGGACCTACAATGAGCAGTTCTTC
cdr3_aa: CSVLSSGTYNEQFF

j_call: TRBJ2-1
d_call: TRBD2
v_call: TRBV7-9
clone_size: .
cdr3_nt: TGTGCCAGCACCAGGACTAGCGGGCATTCCTACAATGAGCAGTTCTTC
cdr3_aa: CASTRTSGHSYNEQFF

j_call: TRBJ2-1
d_call: TRBD1
v_call: TRBV24-1
clone_size: .
cdr3_nt: TGTGCCACCAGTGATTCTGGACAGGGAGGTTATAATGAGCAGTTCTTC
cdr3_aa: CATSDSGQGGYNEQFF

j_call: TRBJ2-1
d_call: .
v_call: TRBV4-2
clone_size: few
cdr3_nt: TGTGCCAGCAGCCATTTAGATTACAATGAGCAGTTCTTC
cdr3_aa: CASSHLDYNEQFF

j_call: TRBJ2-7
d_call: .
v_call: TRBV10-3
clone_size: .
cdr3_nt: TGTGCCATCAGTGAGATTCTCTCCTACGAGCAGTACTTC
cdr3_aa: CAISEILSYEQYF

j_call: TRBJ2-1
d_call: TRBD2
v_call: TRBV12-3/TRBV12-4
clone_size: few
cdr3_nt: TGTGCCAGCAGTTTTATTAGCGGGAAAAACAATGAGCAGTTCTTC
cdr3_aa: CASSFISGKNNEQFF

j_call: TRBJ2-3
d_call: .
v_call: TRBV12-3/TRBV12-4
clone_size: few
cdr3_nt: TGTGCCAGCAGTTGGGGACTCCGGGCAAGCACAGATACGCAGTATTTT
cdr3_aa: CASSWGLRASTDTQYF

j_call: TRBJ2-1
d_call: TRBD2
v_call: TRBV13
clone_size: few
cdr3_nt: TGTGCCAGCAGGAGCGGGAGTGTCAACAATGAGCAGTTCTTC
cdr3_aa: CASRSGSVNNEQFF

j_call: TRBJ2-5
d_call: TRBD2
v_call: TRBV11-1
clone_size: .
cdr3_nt: TGTGCCAGCAGCTTTCTAGCGGCTGGATTCCGGGAGACCCAGTACTTC
cdr3_aa: CASSFLAAGFRETQYF

j_call: TRBJ2-1
d_call: TRBD1
v_call: TRBV11-1
clone_size: .
cdr3_nt: TGTGCCAGCAGCTTAGTGTGGCAGGGGGCGTCCCGAGGGATCCATGAGCAGTTCTTC
cdr3_aa: CASSLVWQGASRGIHEQFF

j_call: TRBJ2-3
d_call: .
v_call: TRBV7-2
clone_size: once
cdr3_nt: TGTGCCAGCAGCCCCCCGCCCAAAAGGGATACGCAGTATTTT
cdr3_aa: CASSPPPKRDTQYF

j_call: TRBJ2-1
d_call: TRBD2
v_call: TRBV6-2/TRBV6-3
clone_size: .
cdr3_nt: TGCGCCAGCAGACTCGGGACTAACAATGAGCAGTTCTTC
cdr3_aa: CASRLGTNNEQFF

j_call: TRBJ2-6
d_call: .
v_call: TRBV4-2
clone_size: many
cdr3_nt: TGTGCCAGCAGCCAAGAGGTCTTCTCTGGGGCCAACGTCCTGACTTTC
cdr3_aa: CASSQEVFSGANVLTF

j_call: TRBJ1-3
d_call: TRBD1
v_call: TRBV5-6
clone_size: .
cdr3_nt: TGTGCCAGCAGCTGGGACAGGAGCCTCTCTGGAAACACCATATATTTT
cdr3_aa: CASSWDRSLSGNTIYF

j_call: TRBJ2-7
d_call: .
v_call: TRBV12-3/TRBV12-4
clone_size: many
cdr3_nt: TGTGCCAGCAGCTTGACAGGAGTTTCCTACGAGCAGTACTTC
cdr3_aa: CASSLTGVSYEQYF

j_call: TRBJ2-5
d_call: .
v_call: TRBV12-3/TRBV12-4
clone_size: few
cdr3_nt: TGTGCCAGCAGTTTTGTGGGGAGTTTGGAGACCCAGTACTTC
cdr3_aa: CASSFVGSLETQYF

j_call: TRBJ2-4
d_call: TRBD2
v_call: TRBV12-3/TRBV12-4
clone_size: few
cdr3_nt: TGTGCCAGCAGGAACGATGTAGCGGGAGGGAGCAAAAACATTCAGTACTTC
cdr3_aa: CASRNDVAGGSKNIQYF

j_call: TRBJ1-3
d_call: .
v_call: TRBV15
clone_size: many
cdr3_nt: TGTGCCACCAGAGCTCAAGGTGGACTCTCTGGAAACACCATATATTTT
cdr3_aa: CATRAQGGLSGNTIYF

j_call: TRBJ1-4
d_call: TRBD1
v_call: TRBV10-3
clone_size: .
cdr3_nt: TGTGCCATCAGTGAGTCCGGGACAGAAAATGAAAAACTGTTTTTT
cdr3_aa: CAISESGTENEKLFF

j_call: TRBJ1-1
d_call: .
v_call: TRBV29-1
clone_size: few
cdr3_nt: TGCAGCGTTACTAACTCCTTGAACACTGAAGCTTTCTTT
cdr3_aa: CSVTNSLNTEAFF

j_call: TRBJ2-7
d_call: TRBD2
v_call: TRBV25-1
clone_size: few
cdr3_nt: TGTGCCAGCAGTGAATTCCAACTAGCGGGAAGATACGAGCAGTACTTC
cdr3_aa: CASSEFQLAGRYEQYF

j_call: TRBJ2-7
d_call: .
v_call: TRBV7-9
clone_size: few
cdr3_nt: TGTGCCAGCAGCCACGACAGAGATCTCTCCTACGAGCAGTACTTC
cdr3_aa: CASSHDRDLSYEQYF

j_call: TRBJ2-7
d_call: TRBD2
v_call: TRBV4-2
clone_size: .
cdr3_nt: TGTGCCAGCAGAGGGGACATACGGACTAGCGGGCTTTCCTACGAGCAGTACTTC
cdr3_aa: CASRGDIRTSGLSYEQYF

j_call: TRBJ2-4
d_call: TRBD2
v_call: TRBV28
clone_size: few
cdr3_nt: TGTGCCGTCCGACTAGCGGGTACAATAAAAAACATTCAGTACTTC
cdr3_aa: CAVRLAGTIKNIQYF

j_call: TRBJ2-2
d_call: .
v_call: TRBV3-1
clone_size: many
cdr3_nt: TGTGCCAGCAGCCTAGGGACGGCCACGAACACCGGGGAGCTGTTTTTT
cdr3_aa: CASSLGTATNTGELFF

j_call: TRBJ1-1
d_call: .
v_call: TRBV15
clone_size: few
cdr3_nt: TGTGCCACCAGCAGAGATTTATTGGGTTCGGGGTACACTGAAGCTTTCTTT
cdr3_aa: CATSRDLLGSGYTEAFF

j_call: TRBJ2-7
d_call: .
v_call: TRBV6-2/TRBV6-3
clone_size: .
cdr3_nt: TGTGCCAGCAGTTACTCGACCCCCTCCGGGGACCGTTACGAGCAGTACTTC
cdr3_aa: CASSYSTPSGDRYEQYF

j_call: TRBJ2-2
d_call: .
v_call: TRBV28
clone_size: .
cdr3_nt: TGTGCCAGCATCCGAGAAAGGAACACCGGGGAGCTGTTTTTT
cdr3_aa: CASIRERNTGELFF